This T cell receptor beta chain comes out of a study of PD-1 blockade in classical Hodgkin lymphoma. TCRdb's table, derived via immunoSEQ multiplex PCR, lists solely in-frame clones and lacks some. The sample shows more than 45,000 clones, about 91% of them seen only once. Relapse after autologous stem cell transplantation occurred in every patient, and brentuximab vedotin exposure varied. The patients, who had relapsed/refractory classical Hodgkin lymphoma, achieved best responses of complete response, partial response or progressive disease. Concerning this clone: Its antigen is not identified.

Findings of the study overall: TCR diversity in CD4+, not CD8+, cells rose significantly by C4D1.

The sequence was collected from a human donor with classical Hodgkin lymphoma. Source: peripheral blood mononuclear cells (PBMCs), taken before the second cycle of nivolumab.

CDR3 protein: CASSPLDLPGAYEQYF. The CDR3 DNA sequence: TGTGCCAGCAGCCCCCTCGACCTACCAGGGGCCTACGAGCAGTACTTC. The V call is TRBV7-2, the J call TRBJ2-7; TRBD1 might be the D (6 bases). The CDR3 runs 16 residues. The germline CDR1 and CDR2 sequences are SGHTA and FQGNSA. Deletions cut 5 bases from V and 2 bases from J, with 19 bases between.